This TCR beta chain emerged from a study of CD8 T cells in ankylosing spondylitis (dated by TCRdb to between 2016 and 2019). With regard to the full study: T cell receptor beta repertoires were profiled in healthy donors and ankylosing spondylitis patients so that disease-linked TCR variants could be found. In total, the full study cohort was made up of roughly 100 healthy donors and 25 ankylosing spondylitis patients. Peripheral blood was sampled, and synovial fluid was additionally collected from ankylosing spondylitis patients.

This clonotype occurred many times. The antigen it binds to is not known. No base quality information exists; no much larger clone differs at one position. Paper-wide results and their limitations: Some of the motif variants had been reported before in the synovial fluid and blood of reactive arthritis patients, a finding that suggests common disease-initiation mechanisms. The disease-linked clones showed a CD8+ phenotype and occurred at relatively low frequencies in peripheral blood. A TCR beta motif of 8 or 9 highly homologous amino acid variants appeared characteristic of blood from ankylosing spondylitis patients. According to the report, matched synovial fluid samples from ankylosing spondylitis patients were significantly enriched for the disease-linked clones.

The instrument given in TCRdb is Illumina HiSeq 2500. Quantitative 5'-RACE with molecular barcodes was used to prepare TCR beta libraries. Per the authors' processing: To identify disease-linked TCR variants, a new computational method was used, one built on a probabilistic model of VDJ rearrangement. Clones were called with MiXCR by TCRdb after fastp trimmed the public reads at Q25, and only in-frame beta chains were retained. Every CDR3 protein is listed once, alongside the most common genes and DNA of its rows. The V and J calls shown here were made by TCRdb, not taken from the authors' results. This sample is represented by around 230,000 distinct CDR3 sequences; around 9.1% of them were singletons. Around 6.8% of the sample lies in the top ten. Input material: blood, either unsorted or a sorted T cell fraction (not recorded which). This receptor was obtained from a male donor with ankylosing spondylitis or in good health (not recorded which).

This receptor has the CDR3 CASSPWGTEAFF. The DNA sequence is TGTGCCAGCAGCCCCTGGGGCACTGAAGCTTTCTTT. The V gene is TRBV7-2 and the J gene is TRBJ1-1, with no D gene named confidently. The CDR3 runs 12 residues from the cysteine to the phenylalanine. Solely the CDR3 DNA is kept, with 36 bases framed from the first base. V is clipped by 5 bases and J by 4 bases, and the sequence between their germline boundaries is 8 bases long. As encoded in the germline V gene, CDR1 is SGHTA while CDR2 is FQGNSA. Full variable domain (CDR3 extended with the reference TRBV7-2 and TRBJ1-1 proteins): GAGVSQSPSNKVTEKGKDVELRCDPISGHTALYWYRQSLGQGLEFLIYFQGNSAPDKSGLPSDRFSAERTGGSVSTLTIQRTQQEDSAVYLCASSPWGTEAFFGQGTRLTVV.